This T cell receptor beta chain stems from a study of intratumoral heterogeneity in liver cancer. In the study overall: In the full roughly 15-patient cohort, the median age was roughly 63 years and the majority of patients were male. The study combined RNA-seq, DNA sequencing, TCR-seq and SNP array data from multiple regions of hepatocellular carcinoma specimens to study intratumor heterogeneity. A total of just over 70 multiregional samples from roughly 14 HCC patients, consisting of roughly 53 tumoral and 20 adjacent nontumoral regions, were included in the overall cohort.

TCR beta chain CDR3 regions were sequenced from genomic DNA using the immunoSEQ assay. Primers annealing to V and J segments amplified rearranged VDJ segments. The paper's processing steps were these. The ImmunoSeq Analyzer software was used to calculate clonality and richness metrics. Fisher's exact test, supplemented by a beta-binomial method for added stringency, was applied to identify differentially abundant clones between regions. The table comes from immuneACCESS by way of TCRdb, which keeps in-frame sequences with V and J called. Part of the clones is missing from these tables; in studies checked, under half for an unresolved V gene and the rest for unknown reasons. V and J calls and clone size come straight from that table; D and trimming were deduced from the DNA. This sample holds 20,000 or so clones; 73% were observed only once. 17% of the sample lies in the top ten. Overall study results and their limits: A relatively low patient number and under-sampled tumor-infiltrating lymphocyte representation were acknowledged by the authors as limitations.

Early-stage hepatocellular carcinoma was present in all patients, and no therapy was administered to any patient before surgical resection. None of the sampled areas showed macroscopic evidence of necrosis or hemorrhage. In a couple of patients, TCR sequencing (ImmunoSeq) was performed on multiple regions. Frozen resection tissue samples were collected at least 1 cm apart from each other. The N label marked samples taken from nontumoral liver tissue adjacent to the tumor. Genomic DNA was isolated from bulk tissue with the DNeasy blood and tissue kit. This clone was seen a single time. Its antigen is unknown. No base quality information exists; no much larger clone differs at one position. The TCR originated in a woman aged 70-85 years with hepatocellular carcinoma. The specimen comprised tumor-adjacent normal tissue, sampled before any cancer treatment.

The nucleotide sequence reads TGCGCCAGCAGTGAGTTAAACAGGAACACTGAAGCTTTCTTT. Its protein reads: CASSELNRNTEAFF. The chain is made from TRBV10-2 and TRBJ1-1; the D gene remains uncertain. Reading from cysteine to phenylalanine, the CDR3 counts 14 amino acids. The kept DNA is CDR3 alone, 42 bases in frame from the first base. CDR1 WSHSY and CDR2 SAAADI were looked up in the germline V gene. The trim is 1 base for V and 1 base for J, with a gap of 7 bases between the germline ends.